This T cell receptor beta chain is drawn from a study of cytomegalovirus exposure and HLA in healthy donors. CDR3 length: 17 amino acids. CDR1 and CDR2 (germline): LNHDA, SQIVND (reference sequence). V was trimmed by 4 bases and J by 4 bases, leaving 20 bases between them. 13 Jbeta primers and 60 Vbeta primers were used for the PCR. The assay was immunoSEQ multiplex PCR, and TCRdb's table has in-frame clones only and misses some. This table has about 75,000 clones, roughly four fifths appearing once. This receptor was identified in a young man in good health and CMV-seronegative. Sequenced: PBMCs. The chain couples TRBV19 to TRBJ1-5; D may be TRBD1 (5 bases). The chain's CDR3 is CASSKGNGRGMNQPQHF. The CDR3 DNA sequence: TGTGCCAGTAGTAAAGGGAATGGACGGGGGATGAATCAGCCCCAGCATTTT.